Sequencing of this T cell receptor (beta chain) was carried out in a study of T-cell memory formation after mild COVID-19. TCRdb independently ran MiXCR on the 5' RACE reads; one entry per CDR3 protein. The table has roughly 450,000 distinct CDR3 sequences, 18% seen once; the top ten hold 12%. The study, taken as a whole, reports: Day 15 to 85 contractors were CD4/CD8 balanced; later expanders leaned CD4+.

Trimming removed 5 bases from V and 0 bases from J, with 13 bases in between. This CDR3 comprises 15 residues. The germline gives CDR1 SEHNR, CDR2 FQNEAQ (reference sequence). About this clonotype: Its matching antigen is unknown.

This chain joins TRBV7-9 and TRBJ2-5; D possibly matches TRBD1 or TRBD2 (5 bases each). This clonotype was sampled from an adult woman who had mild COVID-19 (a few samples of this study predate the infection). Cell type and time point are not known. The sequencing sample was made of PBMCs or a T cell subset sorted from them (not recorded which). The CDR3 region is CASSPGTRYQETQYF. The CDR3 coding sequence is TGTGCCAGCAGCCCCGGGACGCGGTACCAAGAGACCCAGTACTTC.